A selection of T cell receptor beta chains follows, all from one sample in a study of OX40 agonist ivuxolimab in advanced cancers. Sequenced by immunoSEQ multiplex PCR; TCRdb stores in-frame clones only, minus some. The table records 35,000 or so clones, 76% of them present only once. The sample was CD4+ or CD8+ T cells sorted from blood, taken in a trial of the OX40 agonist ivuxolimab. The receptors come from an adult with an advanced solid tumor such as melanoma, head and neck, liver or kidney cancer. Each CDR3 is given with its conserved first and last residue. D genes are given only for firm matches. A row's size may be missing; if present it is once, few, many or a size class.

D gene	V gene	clone size	J gene	CDR3 DNA	CDR3 protein
TRBD1	TRBV5-1	NA	TRBJ1-4	TGCGCCAGCAGCTCGGGACAGACAATTCCCGACGAAAAACTGTTTTTT	CASSSGQTIPDEKLFF
NA	TRBV5-1	NA	TRBJ1-1	TGCGCCAGCAGCTCCTCTACGAGGGGGAACACTGAAGCTTTCTTT	CASSSSTRGNTEAFF
TRBD2	TRBV4-2	NA	TRBJ2-5	TGTGCCAGCAGCTCAGGACTAGCGGGGGCGGAGACCCAGTACTTC	CASSSGLAGAETQYF
NA	TRBV10-3	NA	TRBJ1-5	TGTGCCATCAGTGATCGGGGGACACGACAGCCCCAGCATTTT	CAISDRGTRQPQHF
TRBD2	TRBV11-3	NA	TRBJ2-1	TGTGCCAGCAGCTTTGGACTAGAGGGAAATGAGCAGTTCTTC	CASSFGLEGNEQFF
TRBD2	TRBV7-3	NA	TRBJ2-1	TGTGCCAGCAGCTCTCTGCCTAGCGGGGGGGCAGGTGAGCAGTTCTTC	CASSSLPSGGAGEQFF
NA	TRBV7-8	NA	TRBJ1-5	TGTGCCAGCAGCTCGGACAGCCTCAATCAGCCCCAGCATTTT	CASSSDSLNQPQHF
NA	TRBV7-2	few	TRBJ1-1	TGTGCCAGCAGCCAAAACACGAACACTGAAGCTTTCTTT	CASSQNTNTEAFF
NA	TRBV4-1	NA	TRBJ1-1	TGCGCCAGCAGCCTGAACCGGGCCCTTACTGAAGCTTTCTTT	CASSLNRALTEAFF
TRBD1	TRBV19	NA	TRBJ1-1	TGTGCCAGTAATACGGGACAGGGGGCTGAAGCTTTCTTT	CASNTGQGAEAFF
NA	TRBV20-1	NA	TRBJ1-2	TGCAGCGCTGCCCACAGCCGGAGACCCTTC	CSAAHSRRPF
NA	TRBV5-5	NA	TRBJ1-1	TGTGCCAGCAGCCGCAGTTTTAACACTGAAGCTTTCTTT	CASSRSFNTEAFF
NA	TRBV7-6	few	TRBJ2-7	TGTGCCAGCAGCTTAGTTCCAGGGGCCTACGAGCAGTACTTC	CASSLVPGAYEQYF
TRBD1	TRBV30	few	TRBJ1-1	TGTGCCTGGAGCCAGGGGGCGCGGTCCACTTTCTTT	CAWSQGARSTFF
TRBD1	TRBV28	NA	TRBJ2-3	TGTGCCACCCAGGGGGCTGATCTCGATACGCAGTATTTT	CATQGADLDTQYF
TRBD1	TRBV18	NA	TRBJ2-5	TGTGCCAGCTCAGCGCGAACAGGGGGCCTAGAGACCCAGTACTTC	CASSARTGGLETQYF
TRBD1	TRBV30	NA	TRBJ1-2	TGTGCCTGGAGCCTATCCGGGACAGGGGGGTATGGCTACACCTTC	CAWSLSGTGGYGYTF
NA	TRBV2	medium-sized	TRBJ1-1	TGTGCCAGCAGTGCACTCACTGAAGCTTTCTTT	CASSALTEAFF
NA	TRBV6-5	NA	TRBJ2-7	TGTGCCAGCAGTTCCGTGGTGGGGCAGACAGGCGAGCAGTACTTC	CASSSVVGQTGEQYF
NA	TRBV6-1	NA	TRBJ2-2	TGTGCCATCAAGGGGAGGAGGAACACCGGGGAGCTGTTTTTT	CAIKGRRNTGELFF
NA	TRBV2	few	TRBJ1-4	TGTGCCACGCGGAGGAGTGTCCTGGATGAAAAACTGTTTTTT	CATRRSVLDEKLFF
TRBD2	TRBV5-6	NA	TRBJ2-4	TGTGCCAGCAGCAGCCAAACGCTAGCGGGGGTTACCAACATTCAGTACTTC	CASSSQTLAGVTNIQYF